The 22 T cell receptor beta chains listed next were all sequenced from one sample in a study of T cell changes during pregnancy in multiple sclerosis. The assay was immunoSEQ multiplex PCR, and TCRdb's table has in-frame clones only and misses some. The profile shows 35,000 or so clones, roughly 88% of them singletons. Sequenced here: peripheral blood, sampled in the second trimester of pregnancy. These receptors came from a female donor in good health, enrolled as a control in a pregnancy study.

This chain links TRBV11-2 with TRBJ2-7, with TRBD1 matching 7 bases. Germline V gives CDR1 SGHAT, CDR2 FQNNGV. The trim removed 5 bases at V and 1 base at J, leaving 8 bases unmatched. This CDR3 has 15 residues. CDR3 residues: CASSVAGTVSYEQYF. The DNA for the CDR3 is TGTGCCAGCAGCGTCGCAGGGACAGTTTCCTACGAGCAGTACTTC.

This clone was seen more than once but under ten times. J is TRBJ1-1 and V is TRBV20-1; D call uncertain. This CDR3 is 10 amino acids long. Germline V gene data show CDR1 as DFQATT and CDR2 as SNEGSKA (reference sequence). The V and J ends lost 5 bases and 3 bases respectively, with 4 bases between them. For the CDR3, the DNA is TGCAGTGCTGCGGACACTGAAGCTTTCTTT. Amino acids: CSAADTEAFF.

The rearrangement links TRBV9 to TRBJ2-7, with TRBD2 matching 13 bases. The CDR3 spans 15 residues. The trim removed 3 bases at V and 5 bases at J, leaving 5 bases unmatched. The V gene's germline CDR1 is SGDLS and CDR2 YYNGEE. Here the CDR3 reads CASSARLAGGDEQYF. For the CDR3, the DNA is TGTGCCAGCAGCGCGCGACTAGCGGGAGGTGACGAGCAGTACTTC.

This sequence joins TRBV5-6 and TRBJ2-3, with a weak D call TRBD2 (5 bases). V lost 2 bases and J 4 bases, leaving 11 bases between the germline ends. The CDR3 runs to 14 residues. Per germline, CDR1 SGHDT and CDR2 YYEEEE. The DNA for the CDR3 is TGTGCCAGCAGCTTTACTGGAGGCGCAGATACGCAGTATTTT. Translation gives CASSFTGGADTQYF.

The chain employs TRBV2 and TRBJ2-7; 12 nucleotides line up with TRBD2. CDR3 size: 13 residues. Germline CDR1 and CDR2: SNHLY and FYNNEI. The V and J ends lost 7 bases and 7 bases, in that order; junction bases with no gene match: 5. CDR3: CASTSGREGEQYF. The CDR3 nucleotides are TGTGCCAGCACTAGCGGGAGGGAGGGGGAGCAGTACTTC.

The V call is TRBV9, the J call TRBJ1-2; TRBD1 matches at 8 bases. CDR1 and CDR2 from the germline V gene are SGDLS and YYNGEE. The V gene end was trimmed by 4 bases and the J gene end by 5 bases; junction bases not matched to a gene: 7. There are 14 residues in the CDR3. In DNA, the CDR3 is TGTGCCAGCAGCATGGACAGGGCCGAGTATGGCTACACCTTC. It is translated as CASSMDRAEYGYTF.

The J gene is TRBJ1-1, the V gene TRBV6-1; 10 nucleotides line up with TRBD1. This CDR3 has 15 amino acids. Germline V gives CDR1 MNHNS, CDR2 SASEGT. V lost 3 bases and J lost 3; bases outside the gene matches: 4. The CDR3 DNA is TGTGCCAGCAGTGACCGGGACAGGGGACACACTGAAGCTTTCTTT. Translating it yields CASSDRDRGHTEAFF.

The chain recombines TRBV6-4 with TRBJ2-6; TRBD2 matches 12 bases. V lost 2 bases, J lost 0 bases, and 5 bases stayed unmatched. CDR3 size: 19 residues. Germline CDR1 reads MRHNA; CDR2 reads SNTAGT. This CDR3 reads CASSDTSGGSSSGANVLTF. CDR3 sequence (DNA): TGTGCCAGCAGTGACACTAGCGGGGGGTCCTCCTCTGGGGCCAACGTCCTGACTTTC.

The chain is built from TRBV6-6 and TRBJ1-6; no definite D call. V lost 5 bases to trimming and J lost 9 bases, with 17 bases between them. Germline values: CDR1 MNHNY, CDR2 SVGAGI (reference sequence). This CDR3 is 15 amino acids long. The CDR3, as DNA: TGTGCCAGCAGTACTAGATCCGCAGGAGGTTCACCCCTCCACTTT. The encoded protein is CASSTRSAGGSPLHF.

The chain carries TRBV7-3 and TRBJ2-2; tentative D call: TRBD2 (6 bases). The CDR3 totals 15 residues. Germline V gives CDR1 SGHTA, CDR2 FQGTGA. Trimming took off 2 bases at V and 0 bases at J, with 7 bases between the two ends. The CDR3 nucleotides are TGTGCCAGCAGCTTAGCGGGGCCGAACACCGGGGAGCTGTTTTTT. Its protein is CASSLAGPNTGELFF.

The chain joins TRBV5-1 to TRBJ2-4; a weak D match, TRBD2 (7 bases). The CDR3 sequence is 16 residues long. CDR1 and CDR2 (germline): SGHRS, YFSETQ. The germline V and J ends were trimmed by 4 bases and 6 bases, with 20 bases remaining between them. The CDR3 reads CASSRIGGLALNIQYF. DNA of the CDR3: TGCGCCAGCAGCCGTATCGGGGGGCTGGCCTTAAACATTCAGTACTTC. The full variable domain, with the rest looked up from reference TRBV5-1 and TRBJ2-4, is KAGVTQTPRYLIKTRGQQVTLSCSPISGHRSVSWYQQTPGQGLQFLFEYFSETQRNKGNFPGRFSGRQFSNSRSEMNVSTLELGDSALYLCASSRIGGLALNIQYFGAGTRLSVL.

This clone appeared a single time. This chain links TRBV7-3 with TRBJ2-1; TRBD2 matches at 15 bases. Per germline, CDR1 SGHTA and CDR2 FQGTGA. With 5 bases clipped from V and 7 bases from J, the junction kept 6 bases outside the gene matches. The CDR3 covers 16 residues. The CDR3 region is CASSPTGTSGGNEQFF. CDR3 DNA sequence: TGTGCCAGCAGCCCGACCGGGACTAGCGGGGGGAATGAGCAGTTCTTC.

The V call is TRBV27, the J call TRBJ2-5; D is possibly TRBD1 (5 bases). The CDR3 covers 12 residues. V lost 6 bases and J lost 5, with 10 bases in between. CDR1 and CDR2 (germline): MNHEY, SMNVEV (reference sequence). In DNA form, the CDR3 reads TGTGCCAGCAGCCCCCAGGGTGAGACCCAGTACTTC. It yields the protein CASSPQGETQYF.

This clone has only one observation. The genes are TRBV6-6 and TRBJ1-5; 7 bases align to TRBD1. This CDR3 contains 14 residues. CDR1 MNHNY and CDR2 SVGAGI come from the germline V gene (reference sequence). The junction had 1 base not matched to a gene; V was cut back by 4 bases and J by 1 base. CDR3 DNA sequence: TGTGCCAGCAGTTCACAGGGGAGCAATCAGCCCCAGCATTTT. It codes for CASSSQGSNQPQHF.

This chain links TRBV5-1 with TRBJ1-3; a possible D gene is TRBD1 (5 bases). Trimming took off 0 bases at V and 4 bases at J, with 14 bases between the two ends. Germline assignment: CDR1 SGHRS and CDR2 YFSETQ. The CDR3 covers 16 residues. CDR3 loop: CASSLEAGTGGNTIYF. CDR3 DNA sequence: TGCGCCAGCAGCTTGGAGGCAGGGACTGGAGGAAACACCATATATTTT. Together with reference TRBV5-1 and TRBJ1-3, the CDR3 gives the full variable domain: KAGVTQTPRYLIKTRGQQVTLSCSPISGHRSVSWYQQTPGQGLQFLFEYFSETQRNKGNFPGRFSGRQFSNSRSEMNVSTLELGDSALYLCASSLEAGTGGNTIYFGEGSWLTVV.

The CDR3 sequence is CASSAGSTDTQYF. The CDR3 DNA reads TGTGCCAGCAGTGCGGGGAGCACAGATACGCAGTATTTT. V is TRBV6-4 and J is TRBJ2-3; a weak D match, TRBD2 (5 bases). This CDR3 is 13 amino acids long. The germline V gene encodes CDR1 MRHNA and CDR2 SNTAGT. The V and J ends lost 4 bases and 0 bases respectively, with 5 bases between them.

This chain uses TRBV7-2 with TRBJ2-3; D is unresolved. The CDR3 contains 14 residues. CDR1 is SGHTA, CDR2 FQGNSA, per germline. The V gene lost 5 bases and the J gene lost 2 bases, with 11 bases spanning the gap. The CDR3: CASSARQVTDTQYF. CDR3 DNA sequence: TGTGCCAGCAGCGCCCGCCAGGTCACAGATACGCAGTATTTT. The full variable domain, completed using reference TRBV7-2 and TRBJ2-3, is GAGVSQSPSNKVTEKGKDVELRCDPISGHTALYWYRQSLGQGLEFLIYFQGNSAPDKSGLPSDRFSAERTGGSVSTLTIQRTQQEDSAVYLCASSARQVTDTQYFGPGTRLTVL.

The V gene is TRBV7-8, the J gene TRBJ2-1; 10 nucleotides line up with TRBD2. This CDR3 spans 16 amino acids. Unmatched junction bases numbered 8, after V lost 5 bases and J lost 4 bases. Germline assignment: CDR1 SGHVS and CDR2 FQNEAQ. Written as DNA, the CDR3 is TGTGCCAGCAGCAAACTAGCGGGAACCTTATACAATGAGCAGTTCTTC. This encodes CASSKLAGTLYNEQFF.

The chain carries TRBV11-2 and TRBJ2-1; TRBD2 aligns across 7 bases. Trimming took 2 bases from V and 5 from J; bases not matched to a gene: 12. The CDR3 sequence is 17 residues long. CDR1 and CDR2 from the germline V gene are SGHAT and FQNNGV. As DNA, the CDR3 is TGTGCCAGCAGCTTATCTGGGAGATTGCGGGAGAACAATGAGCAGTTCTTC. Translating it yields CASSLSGRLRENNEQFF.

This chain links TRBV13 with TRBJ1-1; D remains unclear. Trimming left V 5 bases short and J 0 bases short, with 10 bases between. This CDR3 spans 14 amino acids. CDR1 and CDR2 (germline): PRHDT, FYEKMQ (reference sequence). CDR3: CASSATRLNTEAFF. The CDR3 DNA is TGTGCCAGCAGCGCCACCCGGTTGAACACTGAAGCTTTCTTT.

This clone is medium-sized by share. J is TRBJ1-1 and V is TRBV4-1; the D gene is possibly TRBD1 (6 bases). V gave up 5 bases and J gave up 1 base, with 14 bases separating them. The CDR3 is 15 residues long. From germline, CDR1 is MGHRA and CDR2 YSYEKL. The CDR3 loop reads CASSARGGGNTEAFF. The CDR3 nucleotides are TGCGCCAGCAGCGCCCGGGGAGGGGGGAACACTGAAGCTTTCTTT.

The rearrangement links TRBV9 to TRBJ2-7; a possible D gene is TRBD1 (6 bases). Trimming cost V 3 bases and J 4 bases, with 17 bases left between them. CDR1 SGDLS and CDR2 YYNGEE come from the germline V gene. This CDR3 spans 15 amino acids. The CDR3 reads CASSGSTGNYYEQYF. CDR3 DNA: TGTGCCAGCAGCGGATCAACAGGGAATTATTACGAGCAGTACTTC.